The 11 T cell receptor beta chains listed next were all sequenced from one sample in a study of control samples from healthy donors and cancer patients. The data were produced by immunoSEQ multiplex PCR, yet TCRdb's version contains in-frame clones alone and is incomplete. The repertoire holds over 85,000 clones, with roughly 90% as singletons. Sequencing was carried out using PBMCs. The receptors were sampled from a woman aged 60-75 years with lung cancer.

The rearrangement links TRBV6-6 to TRBJ1-1, with D perhaps matching TRBD1 (5 bases). The CDR3 totals 14 residues. Trimming took off 5 bases at V and 8 bases at J, with 18 bases between the two ends. Germline assignment: CDR1 MNHNY and CDR2 SVGAGI (reference sequence). CDR3 in DNA: TGTGCCAGCAGTGCCCTCTCGGGGGGGGAAGAAGCTTTCTTT. Amino acids: CASSALSGGEEAFF.

This sequence joins TRBV6-5 and TRBJ1-6, with TRBD1 matching over 10 bases. CDR3 length: 13 residues. The germline V gene has CDR1 MNHEY and CDR2 SVGAGI. With V trimmed by 6 bases and J by 8 bases, 1 base remained unmatched. Here the CDR3 DNA reads TGTGCCAGCAGGGGGACAGGGGATTCACCCCTCCACTTT. Residues: CASRGTGDSPLHF.

This chain connects TRBV6-5 to TRBJ1-5; tentatively, D is TRBD1 (6 bases). This CDR3 is 13 amino acids long. Germline CDR1 is MNHEY and CDR2 is SVGAGI. The V and J ends lost 6 bases and 5 bases respectively, with 11 bases between them. CDR3 region: CASSQWTDQPQHF. The CDR3 DNA reads TGTGCCAGCAGCCAATGGACAGATCAGCCCCAGCATTTT.

The chain links TRBV19 to TRBJ1-5; the D gene is possibly TRBD1 (5 bases). Trimming pared 1 base from V and 3 bases from J, leaving 16 bases between. CDR1 is LNHDA and CDR2 is SQIVND in the germline V gene (reference sequence). This CDR3 is 17 amino acids long. The CDR3 nucleotides read TGTGCCAGTAGTATAGGGGGACCGGATTTGAACAATCAGCCCCAGCATTTT. It yields the protein CASSIGGPDLNNQPQHF.

The chain is built from TRBV6-5 and TRBJ2-7, with D possibly called TRBD1 or TRBD2 (5 bases each). The CDR3 consists of 15 residues. V gave up 2 bases and J gave up 3 bases, with 14 bases separating them. Germline V CDR1 and CDR2: MNHEY, SVGAGI. CDR3: CASSYPGTGNYEQYF. In nucleotides, the CDR3 is TGTGCCAGCAGTTACCCTGGGACCGGCAACTACGAGCAGTACTTC.

This chain joins TRBV5-1 and TRBJ1-2, with 8 bases aligning to TRBD1. V gave up 4 bases and J gave up 4 bases; unmatched junction bases: 9. The CDR3 is 15 amino acids. Per germline, CDR1 SGHRS and CDR2 YFSETQ. The chain's CDR3 is CASSVTGGEGYGYTF. The CDR3 DNA reads TGCGCCAGCAGCGTAACAGGGGGGGAAGGCTATGGCTACACCTTC.

The chain has TRBV29-1 and TRBJ2-5; 9 bases fit TRBD2. The CDR3 has 15 amino acids. The ends lost 5 bases at V and 5 bases at J; junction bases unmatched: 12. Germline assignment: CDR1 SQVTM and CDR2 ANQGSEA. The CDR3 DNA reads as TGCAGCGTTACCCCAGCGGGGGGCGAGTTCGAGACCCAGTACTTC. Its protein is CSVTPAGGEFETQYF.

The chain links TRBV5-6 to TRBJ1-6; 7 bases match TRBD1. The ends lost 3 bases at V and 8 bases at J; junction bases unmatched: 8. CDR3 size: 15 residues. Looked up from germline, CDR1 is SGHDT and CDR2 is YYEEEE. CDR3 DNA sequence: TGTGCCAGCAGCTATCAGACAGGGTCGTATTCACCCCTCCACTTT. As protein: CASSYQTGSYSPLHF.

The V and J genes are TRBV19 and TRBJ1-4; possibly TRBD1 for D (5 bases). V gave up 6 bases and J gave up 8 bases, with 13 bases separating them. Germline CDR1 reads LNHDA; CDR2 reads SQIVND (reference sequence). This CDR3 is built from 13 residues. The DNA for the CDR3 is TGTGCCAGTAGGAGAGCCCGGGGCGAAAAACTGTTTTTT. This encodes CASRRARGEKLFF. Full variable domain (remainder filled in from reference TRBV19 and TRBJ1-4): DGGITQSPKYLFRKEGQNVTLSCEQNLNHDAMYWYRQDPGQGLRLIYYSQIVNDFQKGDIAEGYSVSREKKESFPLTVTSAQKNPTAFYLCASRRARGEKLFFGSGTQLSVL.

The chain recombines TRBV6-5 with TRBJ2-3, with D uncertain. CDR1 MNHEY and CDR2 SVGAGI come from the germline V gene. V lost 0 bases and J lost 0, with 7 bases in between. The CDR3 has 15 amino acids. CDR3 loop: CASSYSRWSTDTQYF. Written as DNA, the CDR3 is TGTGCCAGCAGTTACTCCCGCTGGAGCACAGATACGCAGTATTTT.

J is TRBJ1-6 and V is TRBV3-1 (or the pseudogene TRBV3-2); D is perhaps TRBD1 (5 bases). V was pared by 0 bases and J by 7 bases, with 10 bases between. CDR1 is LGHDT and CDR2 is YNNKEL in the germline V gene (reference sequence). The CDR3 consists of 15 residues. The CDR3 coding sequence is TGTGCCAGCAGCCAAGAGTCGGGGCAAAATTCACCCCTCCACTTT. Protein sequence: CASSQESGQNSPLHF.